Shown below are 11 T cell receptor beta chains from a single sample sequenced in a study of CD8 T cells in Susac syndrome. An amount of RNA that ranged from roughly 0.45 to 1 ug was reverse transcribed with random hexamers. TCRdb reprocessed the immunoSEQ multiplex PCR reads via MiXCR and lists one record per CDR3 protein. The sample lists over 140,000 distinct CDR3 sequences, roughly 94% occurring once. Sequencing used CD4+ T cells from PBMCs. The receptors here all came from a human donor with Susac syndrome.

This rearrangement joins TRBV25-1 to TRBJ2-4, with 7 bases identical to TRBD2. Germline trimming cut 8 bases from V and 4 bases from J; bases unmatched to any gene: 8. The length of the CDR3 is 14 residues. CDR1 and CDR2 (germline): MGHDK, SYGVNS. In DNA, the CDR3 is TGTGCCAGCTTGACCCGACTAGCAAAAAACATTCAGTACTTC. Amino acid sequence: CASLTRLAKNIQYF.

This clonotype was observed once. The chain carries TRBV20-1 and TRBJ1-6, with a possible D match to TRBD1 (5 bases). The germline CDR1 and CDR2 sequences are DFQATT and SNEGSKA (reference sequence). The CDR3 runs 14 residues. Between the trimmed V and J ends, which lost 1 base and 4 bases, there was a span of 8 bases. The CDR3 loop is CSARVGEYNSPLHF. CDR3 DNA sequence: TGCAGTGCTAGAGTGGGGGAGTATAATTCACCCCTCCACTTT.

The chain carries TRBV30 and TRBJ2-5; a weak D match, TRBD1 (6 bases). The CDR3 length is 15 residues. The germline V and J ends were trimmed by 0 bases and 10 bases, with 21 bases remaining between them. Looked up from germline, CDR1 is GTSNPN and CDR2 is SVGIG (reference sequence). The DNA of the CDR3 is TGTGCCTGGAGTGTAGCCAGGACAGTCCTAAGGGACCAGTACTTC. Protein product: CAWSVARTVLRDQYF.

The chain couples TRBV3-1 to TRBJ2-3; 8 nucleotides match TRBD2. CDR1 is LGHDT, CDR2 YNNKEL, per germline (reference sequence). CDR3 length equals 16 residues. The trim removed 3 bases at V and 3 bases at J, leaving 8 bases unmatched. This CDR3 reads CASSHAGLDVTDTQYF. In DNA form, the CDR3 reads TGTGCCAGCAGCCACGCGGGACTAGATGTGACAGATACGCAGTATTTT.

The rearrangement uses TRBV9 and TRBJ2-5; no firm D call. Germline loops: CDR1 SGDLS, CDR2 YYNGEE. The CDR3 has 14 amino acids. V lost 0 bases and J lost 2, with 8 bases in between. The CDR3 is CASSVGGTQETQYF. CDR3 sequence (DNA): TGTGCCAGCAGCGTAGGAGGTACACAAGAGACCCAGTACTTC. The whole variable domain, remainder taken from reference TRBV9 and TRBJ2-5, is DSGVTQTPKHLITATGQRVTLRCSPRSGDLSVYWYQQSLDQGLQFLIQYYNGEERAKGNILERFSAQQFPDLHSELNLSSLELGDSALYFCASSVGGTQETQYFGPGTRLLVL.

This rearrangement joins TRBV18 to TRBJ2-1; perhaps TRBD1 as D (5 bases). Germline V gives CDR1 KGHSH, CDR2 LQKENI. V lost 3 bases, J lost 4 bases, and 13 bases lay in between. The CDR3 has 15 amino acids. Here the CDR3 reads CASSPRQKTYNEQFF. As DNA, the CDR3 is TGTGCCAGCTCACCTCGACAGAAGACTTACAATGAGCAGTTCTTC.

V gene TRBV9 combines with J gene TRBJ2-7, with TRBD1 identical over 8 bases. Trimming took 4 bases from V and 4 from J; bases not matched to a gene: 13. The CDR3 is 16 residues long. Germline lookup yields CDR1 SGDLS and CDR2 YYNGEE. The CDR3 DNA reads TGTGCCAGCAGCCCCCGACAGGGGAGCACAGGTTACGAGCAGTACTTC. Protein: CASSPRQGSTGYEQYF. Combining the CDR3 with reference TRBV9 and TRBJ2-7 gives the whole variable domain DSGVTQTPKHLITATGQRVTLRCSPRSGDLSVYWYQQSLDQGLQFLIQYYNGEERAKGNILERFSAQQFPDLHSELNLSSLELGDSALYFCASSPRQGSTGYEQYFGPGTRLTVT.

The V call is TRBV6-1, the J call TRBJ2-6; 8 bases agree with TRBD1. With 6 bases clipped from V and 1 base from J, the junction kept 8 bases outside the gene matches. The germline gives CDR1 MNHNS, CDR2 SASEGT. The CDR3 has 17 residues. The CDR3 DNA is TGTGCCAGCAGAAAAGACAGGGGTAGATCTGGGGCCAACGTCCTGACTTTC. Translated: CASRKDRGRSGANVLTF.

The chain uses TRBV12-3 or TRBV12-4 and TRBJ2-2, with D unresolved. This CDR3 has 14 amino acids. V was cut by 7 bases and J by 0 bases, with 9 bases left in between. The CDR3 bases are TGTGCCAGCATCTGGCGGCCGAACACCGGGGAGCTGTTTTTT. Translated, it gives CASIWRPNTGELFF.

J is TRBJ2-7 and V is TRBV9; 7 bases align to TRBD1. Germline CDR1 SGDLS, CDR2 YYNGEE. The J segment lost 3 bases and the V segment lost 4 bases, leaving 10 bases of the junction unmatched. The CDR3 length is 15 residues. The CDR3 nucleotides are TGTGCCAGCAGCCCCCAGTCGACAGGGAACTACGAGCAGTACTTC. This encodes CASSPQSTGNYEQYF.

The rearrangement uses TRBV28 and TRBJ1-5; D is ambiguous. The length of the CDR3 is 15 residues. Trimming cost V 2 bases and J 4 bases, with 12 bases left between them. CDR1 is MDHEN, CDR2 SYDVKM, per germline. This chain's CDR3 is CASSLRMGVNQPQHF. The CDR3, as DNA: TGTGCCAGCAGTTTAAGAATGGGAGTTAATCAGCCCCAGCATTTT. Filled out from reference TRBV28 and TRBJ1-5, the complete variable domain reads DVKVTQSSRYLVKRTGEKVFLECVQDMDHENMFWYRQDPGLGLRLIYFSYDVKMKEKGDIPEGYSVSREKKERFSLILESASTNQTSMYLCASSLRMGVNQPQHFGDGTRLSIL.